These 17 T cell receptor beta chains share one sample of origin, sequenced in a study of low-dose radiotherapy and immunotherapy resistance in tumors. Time point given: before trial treatment. Primers targeting TRAV and TRBV primed first-strand cDNA, covering alpha and beta chains. For amplifying TCRs, the PCR ran for approximately 18 cycles with Phusion, which was used together with a constant-region primer and the adapter on the V primers. TCRdb used MiXCR to reprocess the reads, holding one entry per CDR3 protein. Among tens of thousands of distinct CDR3 sequences listed, 8% to 10% were seen once. This material consisted of PBMCs, taken before treatment. These receptors came from a male donor with prostate cancer.

This clonotype has a count of ten or more. V is TRBV29-1 and J is TRBJ2-1, with unresolved D. Trimming stripped 4 bases from V and 6 bases from J, with 10 bases between. The CDR3 is made up of 12 amino acids. Germline loops: CDR1 SQVTM, CDR2 ANQGSEA. CDR3 protein: CSVVVTGNEQFF. The CDR3 DNA follows: TGCAGCGTTGTAGTGACGGGCAATGAGCAGTTCTTC.

This clonotype was found many times. The chain combines TRBV11-2 with TRBJ2-7; TRBD2 matches 7 bases. The CDR3 sequence is 16 residues long. Germline V gives CDR1 SGHAT, CDR2 FQNNGV. Trimming took 1 base from V and 2 from J; bases not matched to a gene: 8. The CDR3 region is CASSLASYTSAYEQYF. Here the CDR3 DNA reads TGTGCCAGCAGCTTAGCCTCCTATACTAGCGCCTACGAGCAGTACTTC.

This clonotype was seen repeatedly, ten times or more. V is TRBV2 and J is TRBJ2-5, with TRBD1 identical over 7 bases. With V trimmed by 6 bases and J by 1 base, 5 bases remained unmatched. Germline assignment: CDR1 SNHLY and CDR2 FYNNEI. The CDR3 runs to 14 residues. The CDR3 DNA sequence: TGTGCCAGCAGCGGAGACAGGGCCCAAGAGACCCAGTACTTC. Its translation: CASSGDRAQETQYF.

The sample holds many counts of this clonotype. The gene calls are TRBV29-1 and TRBJ1-4; no clear D gene. The CDR3 consists of 12 residues. CDR1 and CDR2 (germline): SQVTM, ANQGSEA. Trimming stripped 7 bases from V and 4 bases from J, with 10 bases between. The CDR3 coding sequence is TGCAGCGCCGCGGGAGTTAATGAAAAACTGTTTTTT. The encoded protein is CSAAGVNEKLFF.

This clonotype was picked up many times. The rearrangement joins TRBV2 to TRBJ1-5; D is unclear. This CDR3 spans 11 amino acids. V lost 2 bases to trimming and J lost 4 bases, with 0 bases between them. Per germline, CDR1 SNHLY and CDR2 FYNNEI. The CDR3 nucleotides are TGTGCCAGCAGTGAAAATCAGCCCCAGCATTTT. Amino acid sequence: CASSENQPQHF.

This clonotype was found many times. This chain joins TRBV12-3 or TRBV12-4 and TRBJ2-1; D remains ambiguous. The CDR3 has 11 amino acids. Trimming left V 8 bases short and J 15 bases short, with 17 bases between. The CDR3 DNA is TGTGCCAGCGCCCTTGTTGGGCAATGGTTCTTC. Translated, it gives CASALVGQWFF.

Many counts were recorded for this clonotype. The rearrangement links TRBV7-2 to TRBJ1-1; the D is unclear. From germline, CDR1 is SGHTA and CDR2 FQGNSA. This CDR3 has 19 amino acids. With 1 base removed from V and 1 base from J, the gap between germline ends came to 22 bases. The CDR3 protein is CASSLGRGGARMSNTEAFF. The CDR3 nucleotides are TGTGCCAGCAGCTTAGGGCGGGGTGGCGCGAGAATGTCGAACACTGAAGCTTTCTTT.

This clonotype was picked up many times. The chain combines TRBV5-4 with TRBJ1-6; no clear D gene. Germline CDR1 SGHNT, CDR2 YYREEE (reference sequence). This CDR3 is 14 amino acids long. With 0 bases removed from V and 7 bases from J, the gap between germline ends came to 8 bases. CDR3 DNA: TGTGCCAGCAGCTTGGAGCAACAGAATTCACCCCTCCACTTT. Its protein product is CASSLEQQNSPLHF.

This clonotype has at least ten counts. The chain joins TRBV28 to TRBJ1-2, with D hard to call. Trimming removed 5 bases at V and 4 bases at J, with 8 bases between. CDR1 is MDHEN and CDR2 is SYDVKM in the germline V gene. This CDR3 has 12 amino acids. In DNA, the CDR3 is TGTGCCAGCAGTGGTCAGATCTATGGCTACACCTTC. Amino acid sequence: CASSGQIYGYTF.

This clonotype was counted ten times or more. The chain has TRBV4-1 and TRBJ2-1, with 9 bases that match TRBD2. J lost 7 bases, V lost 0 bases, and 7 bases had no gene match. In germline, CDR1 is MGHRA, CDR2 YSYEKL. CDR3 length equals 16 residues. The CDR3 DNA reads as TGCGCCAGCAGCCAAGATCGTGGGACTAGCTATAATGAGCAGTTCTTC. The encoded protein is CASSQDRGTSYNEQFF.

This clonotype came up many times. V gene TRBV28 combines with J gene TRBJ2-1; the D is unclear. Germline loops: CDR1 MDHEN, CDR2 SYDVKM. This CDR3 has 12 amino acids. Trimming took 10 bases from V and 2 from J, leaving 9 bases between them. CDR3 protein: CATQGTYNEQFF. The CDR3 coding sequence is TGTGCCACCCAAGGTACCTACAATGAGCAGTTCTTC.

In this sample, this clonotype turned up a few times. A far larger clone differs by one base, so this is likely a read error. The V call is TRBV28, the J call TRBJ2-7; 10 bases line up with TRBD1. Germline CDR1 and CDR2: MDHEN and SYDVKM. This CDR3 is built from 15 residues. Trimming took 7 bases from V and 7 from J; bases not matched to a gene: 13. The CDR3 DNA follows: TGTGCCAGCATCCCTGGATCGACAGGGGGCAGGGAGCAGTACTTC. Translation gives CASIPGSTGGREQYF.

This clonotype was recorded many times. The rearrangement uses TRBV3-1 and TRBJ2-1; D not resolved. CDR1 and CDR2 (germline): LGHDT, YNNKEL (reference sequence). The CDR3 runs to 12 residues. Between the trimmed V and J ends, which lost 11 bases and 5 bases, there was a span of 13 bases. CDR3 protein: CASIGRNNEQFF. CDR3 nucleotides: TGTGCCTCCATTGGGCGGAACAATGAGCAGTTCTTC.

The table lists this clonotype with many counts. The J gene is TRBJ2-5, the V gene TRBV5-6; D unresolved. V lost 6 bases and J 0 bases, leaving 18 bases between the germline ends. The V gene's germline CDR1 is SGHDT and CDR2 YYEEEE. The CDR3 loop spans 16 amino acids. DNA of the CDR3: TGTGCCAGCAACATGCCCGGACGAAGCAACCAAGAGACCCAGTACTTC. Translating it yields CASNMPGRSNQETQYF.

This clonotype was detected only a few times. No DNA is shown, since the ends of the CDR3 on it are uncertain; the CDR3 is the one TCRdb lists. The chain couples TRBV21-1 to TRBJ2-2; TRBD2 is the table's D call and was not checked against the DNA. TRBV21-1 constitutes a pseudogene. A total of 17 residues make up the CDR3, ends included. The CDR3 is CASSKQLGGKDRGAVFF.

This clonotype has at least ten counts. The chain joins TRBV29-1 to TRBJ2-7; D may be TRBD1 (6 bases). The CDR3 consists of 16 residues. Trimming cost V 7 bases and J 7 bases, with 29 bases left between them. Germline CDR1 and CDR2: SQVTM and ANQGSEA. In DNA form, the CDR3 reads TGCAGCGCTGAGAGGACTTATCCGGGACAACCAGGGGAGCAGTACTTC. This gives the protein CSAERTYPGQPGEQYF.

This clonotype occurred many times. The rearrangement uses TRBV20-1 and TRBJ1-5; a weak D match, TRBD1 (6 bases). Trimming pared 4 bases from V and 6 bases from J, leaving 10 bases between. The length of the CDR3 is 12 residues. Germline lookup yields CDR1 DFQATT and CDR2 SNEGSKA (reference sequence). This CDR3 reads CSATDSFQPQHF. The CDR3 DNA reads TGCAGTGCTACGGACAGTTTTCAGCCCCAGCATTTT.